The 7 T cell receptor beta chains reported below all come from one sample, sequenced in a study of graft-versus-host responses after intestinal transplantation. Their recognized antigens are unknown. Here immunoSEQ multiplex PCR was the method, and the copy in TCRdb shows in-frame clones only, minus some. The sample carries under 95,000 clones, about 89% recorded once. The sequences come from unstimulated CD8+ T cells sorted from spleen or lymph node cells, collected before intestinal transplant. These receptors came from a human donor who received an intestinal transplant.

In its sample, this clone was seen once. J is TRBJ1-2 and V is TRBV29-1; 8 bases are shared with TRBD1. This CDR3 is 14 amino acids long. The J segment lost 4 bases and the V segment lost 4 bases, leaving 8 bases of the junction unmatched. Per germline, CDR1 SQVTM and CDR2 ANQGSEA. DNA of the CDR3: TGCAGCGTTGCAGGGGGCGATTACGCCTATGGCTACACCTTC. This sequence encodes CSVAGGDYAYGYTF.

The chain couples TRBV15 to TRBJ2-5, with 10 bases aligning to TRBD1. CDR3 length equals 15 residues. Per the germline V gene, CDR1 is LNHNV and CDR2 is YYDKDF (reference sequence). V lost 3 bases to trimming and J lost 7 bases; unmatched junction nucleotides: 8. CDR3: CATSSLDRGDGTQYF. The CDR3, as DNA: TGTGCCACCAGCAGCCTGGACAGGGGGGACGGGACCCAGTACTTC.

This chain links TRBV5-5 with TRBJ2-7; TRBD1 agrees at 7 bases. Germline trimming cut 4 bases from V and 0 bases from J; bases unmatched to any gene: 7. Germline V lookup: CDR1 SGHKS, CDR2 YYEKEE (reference sequence). The CDR3 totals 15 residues. The CDR3 loop reads CASSTQGQPSYEQYF. CDR3 coding DNA: TGTGCCAGCAGCACCCAGGGACAGCCCTCCTACGAGCAGTACTTC.

The chain is built from TRBV2 and TRBJ1-4; no clear D. CDR3 length: 13 amino acids. The germline V and J ends were trimmed by 0 bases and 8 bases, with 7 bases remaining between them. The germline V gene encodes CDR1 SNHLY and CDR2 FYNNEI. The CDR3 DNA reads as TGTGCCAGCAGTGAAGCTGGGGAGGAAAAACTGTTTTTT. This codes for CASSEAGEEKLFF.

This chain connects TRBV7-6 to TRBJ2-7; maybe TRBD1 (6 bases). This CDR3 region has 17 residues. V was shortened by 4 bases and J by 0 bases, with 19 bases between the two germline ends. CDR1 and CDR2 (germline): SGHVS, FNYEAQ. In DNA form, the CDR3 reads TGTGCCAGCAGCTCACCGACAGGCCCTTTAGACTCCTACGAGCAGTACTTC. Protein product: CASSSPTGPLDSYEQYF.

The V and J genes are TRBV27 and TRBJ2-1; 13 bases align to TRBD2. Unmatched junction bases numbered 4, after V lost 6 bases and J lost 5 bases. Germline loops: CDR1 MNHEY, CDR2 SMNVEV (reference sequence). This CDR3 comprises 15 residues. The CDR3 bases are TGTGCCAGCAGCCAACTAGCGGGAGGGGACAATGAGCAGTTCTTC. Translation: CASSQLAGGDNEQFF.

The J gene is TRBJ1-4, the V gene TRBV5-1; D is unclear. CDR3 length: 15 amino acids. The V and J ends lost 0 bases and 8 bases respectively, with 14 bases between them. Germline V gene data show CDR1 as SGHRS and CDR2 as YFSETQ. CDR3 sequence: CASSLVGGSPEKLFF. The CDR3 DNA reads as TGCGCCAGCAGCTTGGTCGGCGGCTCGCCCGAAAAACTGTTTTTT.